Below, 9 T cell receptor beta chains from the same sample are listed, as sequenced in a study of identical twins. TCRdb itself ran the 5' RACE reads through MiXCR, one entry per CDR3 protein. The sample carries around 450,000 distinct CDR3 sequences, 12% to 15% recorded once. These data were also filed under a second study, of yellow fever vaccine responses in identical twins.

Specimen: CD4+ T cells sorted from blood. The receptors originated from a woman aged 18-29 years in good health.

This clonotype turned up a few times. CDR3 sequence reads: CASSAREASYEQYF. Written as DNA, the CDR3 is TGTGCCAGCAGCGCACGAGAGGCTAGCTACGAGCAGTACTTC. This sequence joins TRBV5-6 and TRBJ2-7; D gene unclear. The V end lost 4 bases, the J end lost 3 bases, and 14 bases lay between the germline ends. Germline CDR1 is SGHDT and CDR2 is YYEEEE. This CDR3 is built from 14 residues.

V gene TRBV7-2 combines with J gene TRBJ2-7; 9 bases are shared with TRBD2. Germline trimming cut 3 bases from V and 4 bases from J; bases unmatched to any gene: 10. The V gene's germline CDR1 is SGHTA and CDR2 FQGNSA. The CDR3 is 16 residues long. CDR3 DNA sequence: TGTGCCAGCAGCTTGGTTGGGCGGGAGGGCCCTTACGAGCAGTACTTC. Amino acids: CASSLVGREGPYEQYF.

This clonotype showed up just a few times. The gene calls are TRBV2 and TRBJ2-2, with D maybe TRBD1 (5 bases). CDR3 length: 15 amino acids. Trimming stripped 2 bases from V and 1 base from J, with 8 bases between. CDR1 SNHLY and CDR2 FYNNEI come from the germline V gene. The CDR3 DNA is TGTGCCAGCAGTGAAAACAGGAGGAACACCGGGGAGCTGTTTTTT. This translates into CASSENRRNTGELFF.

This clonotype has just a few counts. CDR3 region: CASSQKRSAGKLYNEQFF. CDR3 sequence (DNA): TGTGCCAGCAGCCAAAAGAGGTCGGCGGGTAAGCTTTACAATGAGCAGTTCTTC. J is TRBJ2-1 and V is TRBV3-1; tentatively, D is TRBD2 (5 bases). CDR1 is LGHDT and CDR2 is YNNKEL in the germline V gene (reference sequence). CDR3 length equals 18 residues. V gave up 2 bases and J gave up 4 bases, with 21 bases separating them.

CDR3 bases: TGTGCCAGCAGTTTATTCCAGGGGGTCTACAATGAGCAGTTCTTC. Protein sequence: CASSLFQGVYNEQFF. The chain is built from TRBV28 and TRBJ2-1; 7 nucleotides agree with TRBD1. J lost 3 bases, V lost 1 base, and 3 bases had no gene match. The CDR3 covers 15 residues. The V gene's germline CDR1 is MDHEN and CDR2 SYDVKM.

This clonotype appeared many times. V gene TRBV6-1 combines with J gene TRBJ2-7; TRBD2 is a possible D gene (5 bases). Germline V gives CDR1 MNHNS, CDR2 SASEGT. Trimming took off 6 bases at V and 0 bases at J, with 12 bases between the two ends. The CDR3 totals 14 residues. For the CDR3, the DNA is TGTGCCAGCAGCCCACGGGGAACCTCCTACGAGCAGTACTTC. Translating it yields CASSPRGTSYEQYF.

This clonotype was seen only a few times. The J gene is TRBJ2-1, the V gene TRBV10-3; D remains unclear. The germline gives CDR1 ENHRY, CDR2 SYGVKD. The CDR3 totals 15 residues. Trimming removed 3 bases at V and 2 bases at J, with 11 bases between. DNA of the CDR3: TGTGCCATCAGTGACGGCCCCTCTACCTACAATGAGCAGTTCTTC. Residues: CAISDGPSTYNEQFF.

V usage is TRBV25-1 and J usage is TRBJ2-7; D is uncertain. CDR1 is MGHDK and CDR2 is SYGVNS in the germline V gene. V lost 4 bases, J lost 6 bases, and 16 bases lay in between. CDR3 length equals 14 residues. The DNA for the CDR3 is TGTGCCAGCAGTGGGGATTCACTGTTCTCCGAGCAGTACTTC. It specifies CASSGDSLFSEQYF.

The V call is TRBV20-1, the J call TRBJ1-5; D not certain. V was clipped by 2 bases and J by 3 bases, with 8 bases between them. Germline-derived CDR1 and CDR2 are DFQATT and SNEGSKA (reference sequence). The CDR3 extends over 13 amino acids. DNA of the CDR3: TGCAGTGCTAGATCGGGATACAATCAGCCCCAGCATTTT. The encoded protein is CSARSGYNQPQHF.